This T cell receptor (beta chain) was identified in a study of T-cell memory formation after mild COVID-19 (dated by TCRdb to about 2021). Concerning the study at large: TCR sequence clusters from the two donors were largely donor specific. Two young, previously healthy adult volunteers, one female and one male, were included in the cohort. In a couple of donors, T-cell clones that expanded and contracted after mild COVID-19 were followed by sequencing TCRalpha and TCRbeta repertoires longitudinally. General conclusions and limits of the study: SARS-CoV-2 specificity of the second-wave clones peaking on day 37 was not confirmed. Some responding clones were found in pre-infection memory, which suggests that pre-existing cross-reactive memory T cells took part in the SARS-CoV-2 response. Contracting CD4+ clones appeared mostly in the CM and EM memory subsets, whereas CD8+ clones were enriched in EMRA. Only two mild cases were covered by the study, and larger cohorts that include severe cases with pre-infection samples were considered necessary. Balanced CD4/CD8 phenotypes were observed for clones contracting from day 15 to 85, whereas a bias towards CD4+ was observed for a second wave of clones expanding from day 15 to 37.

Ficoll-Paque density gradient centrifugation was the method used to isolate PBMCs. TCRdb lists the instrument as Illumina NovaSeq 6000. TCRalpha and TCRbeta cDNA libraries were built by 5'RACE with constant-segment primers, adding sample barcodes and unique molecular identifiers. Trizol reagent was used to extract RNA from every sample. Amplification of the libraries took two PCR steps, and the second step added a second sample barcode plus Illumina TruSeq adapters. The libraries were sequenced on an Illumina NovaSeq using 2 x 150 bp paired-end reads. In the authors' own workflow: Demultiplexing of reads and collapsing into UMI-guided consensus sequences were performed with migec v1.2.7. Using mixcr v2.1.11, UMI consensuses were aligned to TRA and TRB V and J templates and then assembled into clonotypes. Expanded or contracted clonotypes were those called significant by both edgeR and NoisET, with noise models trained on biological replicates. For edgeR calls, the cutoffs were a false discovery rate-adjusted p below 0.01 and a log2 fold-change threshold of 1. As an exploratory analysis of dynamics, max-normalized trajectories of the 1000 most abundant clonotypes were examined by PCA with hierarchical clustering. The CD4 or CD8 phenotype of responding clones was assigned using the separately sequenced CD4+ and CD8+ repertoires. TCRdb redid the processing of the public reads, applying fastp at Q25 and MiXCR, and retained in-frame beta chains. Rows with a matching CDR3 protein are joined into one entry that keeps the most common DNA and genes. None of the V and J calls come from the authors' own analysis; TCRdb made them. Recorded for this sample are 300,000 to 400,000 distinct CDR3 sequences; around 15% of them occurred a single time. The top ten clones comprise around 22% of the sample.

This clonotype was seen many times. The antigen it binds to is not known. Base qualities are missing; no much larger clone stands one base away. From the cysteine up to the phenylalanine, the CDR3 has a length of 14 residues. Only the CDR3 DNA is retained, 42 bases long and in frame from the first base. As encoded in the germline V gene (reference sequence), CDR1 is SEHNR while CDR2 is FQNEAQ. V is pared back by 11 bases and J by 0 bases, with 13 bases lying between the germline termini. The sequence came from a young man who had mild COVID-19 (a few samples of this study predate the infection). The sample titles of this study are shuffled in the database, so cell type and time point are left out; the donor was told from shared clones. The receptor chain draws on TRBV7-9 and TRBJ2-2, with TRBD2 tentatively as D gene (5 bases match). Material: PBMCs or a T cell subset sorted from them (not recorded which). The nucleotide sequence is TGTGCCGGAACGGACTTTGCGAACACCGGGGAGCTGTTTTTT. This is translated as CAGTDFANTGELFF.